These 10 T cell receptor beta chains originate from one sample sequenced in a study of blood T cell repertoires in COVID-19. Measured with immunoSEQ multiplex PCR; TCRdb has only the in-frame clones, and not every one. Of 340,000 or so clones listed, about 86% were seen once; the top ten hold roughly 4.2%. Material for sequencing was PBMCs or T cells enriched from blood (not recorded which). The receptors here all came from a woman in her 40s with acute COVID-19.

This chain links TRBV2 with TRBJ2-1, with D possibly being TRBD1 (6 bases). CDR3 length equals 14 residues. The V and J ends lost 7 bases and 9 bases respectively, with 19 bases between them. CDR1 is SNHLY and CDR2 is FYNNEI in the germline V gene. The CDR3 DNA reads TGTGCCAGCATACCTTCTAACAGGGATGGTGAGCAGTTCTTC. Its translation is CASIPSNRDGEQFF.

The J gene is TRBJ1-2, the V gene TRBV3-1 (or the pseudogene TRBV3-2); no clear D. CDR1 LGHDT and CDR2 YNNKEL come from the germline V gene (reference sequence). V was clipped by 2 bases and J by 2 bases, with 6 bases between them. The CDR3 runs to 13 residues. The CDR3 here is CASSQTENYGYTF. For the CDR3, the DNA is TGTGCCAGCAGCCAAACGGAGAACTATGGCTACACCTTC.

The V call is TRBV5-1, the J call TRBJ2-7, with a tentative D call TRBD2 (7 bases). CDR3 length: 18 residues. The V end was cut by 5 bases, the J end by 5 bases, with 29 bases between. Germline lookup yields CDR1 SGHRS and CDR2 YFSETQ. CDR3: CASRLTSGHLSGKDEQYF. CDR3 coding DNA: TGCGCCAGCAGGCTCACCTCGGGACACCTAAGCGGGAAGGACGAGCAGTACTTC.

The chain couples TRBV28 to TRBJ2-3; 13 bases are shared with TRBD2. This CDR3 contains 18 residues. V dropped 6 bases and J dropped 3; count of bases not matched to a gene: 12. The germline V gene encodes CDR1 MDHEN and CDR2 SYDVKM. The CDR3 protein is CASSYIGLAGAVTDTQYF. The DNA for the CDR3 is TGTGCCAGCAGCTATATCGGACTAGCGGGAGCAGTAACAGATACGCAGTATTTT.

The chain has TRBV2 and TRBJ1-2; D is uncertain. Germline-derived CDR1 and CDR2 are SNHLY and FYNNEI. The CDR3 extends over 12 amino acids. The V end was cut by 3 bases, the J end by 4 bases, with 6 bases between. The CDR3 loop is CASSELSYGYTF. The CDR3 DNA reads TGTGCCAGCAGTGAGTTGAGCTATGGCTACACCTTC.

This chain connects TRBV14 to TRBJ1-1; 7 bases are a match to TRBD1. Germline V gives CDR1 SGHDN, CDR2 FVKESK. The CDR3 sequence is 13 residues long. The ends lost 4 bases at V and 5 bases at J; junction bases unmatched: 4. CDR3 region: CASSLLQGTEAFF. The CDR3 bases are TGTGCCAGCAGCCTGTTACAGGGGACTGAAGCTTTCTTT. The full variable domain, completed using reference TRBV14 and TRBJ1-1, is EAGVTQFPSHSVIEKGQTVTLRCDPISGHDNLYWYRRVMGKEIKFLLHFVKESKQDESGMPNNRFLAERTGGTYSTLKVQPAELEDSGVYFCASSLLQGTEAFFGQGTRLTVV.

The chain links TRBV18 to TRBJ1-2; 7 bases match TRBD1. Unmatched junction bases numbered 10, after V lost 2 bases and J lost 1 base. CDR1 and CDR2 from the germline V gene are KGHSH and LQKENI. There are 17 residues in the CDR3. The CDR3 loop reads CASSPFGRQGNNYGYTF. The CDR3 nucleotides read TGTGCCAGCTCACCATTTGGCCGACAGGGAAATAACTATGGCTACACCTTC.

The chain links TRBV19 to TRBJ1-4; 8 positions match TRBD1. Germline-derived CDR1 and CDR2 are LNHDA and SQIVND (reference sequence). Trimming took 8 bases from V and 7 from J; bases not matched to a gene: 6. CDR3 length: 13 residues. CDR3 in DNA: TGTGCCAGTGCCCAGGGGGCCAGTGAAAAACTGTTTTTT. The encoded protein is CASAQGASEKLFF.

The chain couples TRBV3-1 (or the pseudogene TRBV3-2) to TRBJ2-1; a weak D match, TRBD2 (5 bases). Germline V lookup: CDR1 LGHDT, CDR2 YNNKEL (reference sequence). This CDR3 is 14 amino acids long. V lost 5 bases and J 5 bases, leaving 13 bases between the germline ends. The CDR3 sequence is CASSATRENNEQFF. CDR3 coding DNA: TGTGCCAGCAGCGCAACGAGGGAAAACAATGAGCAGTTCTTC.

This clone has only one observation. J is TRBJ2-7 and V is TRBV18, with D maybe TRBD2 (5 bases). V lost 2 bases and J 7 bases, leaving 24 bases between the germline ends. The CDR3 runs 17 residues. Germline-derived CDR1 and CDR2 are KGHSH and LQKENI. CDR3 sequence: CASSPDPSAGGSREQYF. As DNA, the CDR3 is TGTGCCAGCTCACCAGATCCGTCCGCGGGTGGGAGTCGGGAGCAGTACTTC.